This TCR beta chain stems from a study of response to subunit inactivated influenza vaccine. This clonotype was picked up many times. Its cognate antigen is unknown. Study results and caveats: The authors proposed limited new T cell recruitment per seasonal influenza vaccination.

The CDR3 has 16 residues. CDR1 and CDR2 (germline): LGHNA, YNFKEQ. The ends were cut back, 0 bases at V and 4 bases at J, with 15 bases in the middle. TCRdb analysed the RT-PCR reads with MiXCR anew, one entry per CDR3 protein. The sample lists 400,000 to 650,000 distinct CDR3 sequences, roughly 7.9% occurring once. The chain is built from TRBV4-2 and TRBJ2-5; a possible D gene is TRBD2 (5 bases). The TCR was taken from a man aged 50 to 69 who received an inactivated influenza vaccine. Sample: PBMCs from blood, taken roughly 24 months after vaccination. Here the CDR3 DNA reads TGTGCCAGCAGCCAAGATCTTACGGGGTCTCGAGAGACCCAGTACTTC. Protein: CASSQDLTGSRETQYF.